A single sample is the source of the 8 T cell receptor beta chains below, sequenced in a study of blood T cell repertoires in COVID-19. Sequencing was performed with immunoSEQ multiplex PCR; in TCRdb, only in-frame clones are kept and a portion is missing. The table shows a few hundred thousand clones, with 88% occurring only once. Sequencing was done on a sample of PBMCs or T cells enriched from blood (not recorded which). Receptors originate from a woman younger than 35 who had recovered from COVID-19.

The chain couples TRBV7-9 to TRBJ1-6; D gene uncertain. Germline loops: CDR1 SEHNR, CDR2 FQNEAQ (reference sequence). The CDR3 is made up of 11 amino acids. The V and J ends lost 5 bases and 7 bases respectively, with 3 bases between them. The CDR3 spells CASSPNSPLHF. The CDR3 DNA follows: TGTGCCAGCAGCCCGAATTCACCCCTCCACTTT.

The chain links TRBV28 to TRBJ1-1, with D unclear. V was shortened by 6 bases and J by 11 bases, with 16 bases between the two germline ends. This CDR3 comprises 12 residues. The germline CDR1 and CDR2 sequences are MDHEN and SYDVKM. The CDR3 here is CASSVYTTGAFF. CDR3 DNA sequence: TGTGCCAGCAGCGTCTATACGACTGGGGCTTTCTTT.

The chain joins TRBV4-1 to TRBJ2-1, with 11 bases lining up with TRBD2. Germline values: CDR1 MGHRA, CDR2 YSYEKL. J was trimmed by 1 base and V by 1 base; bases with no gene match: 12. The CDR3 totals 20 residues. The CDR3 bases are TGCGCCAGCAGCCAAGTATTCATAGCGGGGGGGCCAGGGTCCTACAATGAGCAGTTCTTC. It specifies CASSQVFIAGGPGSYNEQFF.

The CDR3 protein is CASSDGPGNEAFF. CDR3 DNA: TGTGCCAGCAGTGACGGGCCGGGAAATGAAGCTTTCTTT. V is TRBV6-4 and J is TRBJ1-1; D not resolved. V was shortened by 2 bases and J by 7 bases, with 11 bases between the two germline ends. In germline, CDR1 is MRHNA, CDR2 SNTAGT. The CDR3 runs 13 residues.

This chain links TRBV19 with TRBJ1-5; D possibly corresponds to TRBD1 (5 bases). Trimming stripped 4 bases from V and 0 bases from J, with 16 bases between. The CDR3 is 17 amino acids. Germline-derived CDR1 and CDR2 are LNHDA and SQIVND (reference sequence). This CDR3 reads CASSRAGWAYSNQPQHF. For the CDR3, the DNA is TGTGCCAGTAGTAGGGCAGGGTGGGCGTATAGCAATCAGCCCCAGCATTTT.

The CDR3, as DNA: TGCGCCAGCAAGTCAGGGGGCACCGGGGAGCTGTTTTTT. Translation: CASKSGGTGELFF. V and J are TRBV5-1 and TRBJ2-2, with 7 bases matching TRBD1. The CDR3 loop spans 13 amino acids. V gave up 6 bases and J gave up 4 bases; unmatched junction bases: 3. Germline V CDR1 and CDR2: SGHRS, YFSETQ.

The rearrangement uses TRBV19 and TRBJ1-1, with 7 bases lining up with TRBD1. J gave up 0 bases and V 3 bases, and 4 bases lay outside the gene matches. Germline V lookup: CDR1 LNHDA, CDR2 SQIVND (reference sequence). The CDR3 has 15 residues. CDR3 protein: CASSITGVMNTEAFF. CDR3 nucleotide sequence: TGTGCCAGTAGTATCACAGGGGTCATGAACACTGAAGCTTTCTTT.

This chain connects TRBV5-1 to TRBJ2-1, with 9 bases matching TRBD2. Germline V gene sequence: CDR1 SGHRS, CDR2 YFSETQ. Trimming took 0 bases from V and 9 from J; bases not matched to a gene: 7. This CDR3 is built from 15 residues. The chain's CDR3 is CASSLALAGVTEQFF. CDR3 nucleotides: TGCGCCAGCAGCTTGGCGTTAGCGGGGGTTACTGAGCAGTTCTTC.